This T cell receptor (beta chain) comes out of a study of regulatory T cells in long-lasting Graves disease. This CDR3 contains 15 residues. From germline, CDR1 is DFQATT and CDR2 SNEGSKA (reference sequence). Trimming removed 4 bases from V and 7 bases from J; junction bases left unmatched: 11. To make TCR beta libraries, researchers used iRepertoire HTBI primers and Arm-PCR of CDR3 regions. In the study's own analysis: Across all samples, under 65 TRBV segments and around 15 TRBJ segments were identified. TCRdb fed the multiplex PCR reads into MiXCR, producing one record per CDR3 protein. Here the V and J calls rest on TCRdb's processing, not on the authors' analysis. This table has 600,000 to 850,000 distinct CDR3 sequences, 25% to 35% appearing once. Time point specified: persistent/refractory GD, antithyroid drugs over 5 years with positive TRAb. Generation of the TCR library employed RNA extracted from PBMCs.

Study-wide findings and caveats: Shared public clonotypes totalled around 2,900 in persistent patients, compared with over 800 in new patients.

With respect to this clonotype: What it binds is not known.

Sequenced material: peripheral blood mononuclear cells (PBMCs), taken when the disease was refractory, from a patient treated with antithyroid drugs. J is TRBJ1-4 and V is TRBV20-1; TRBD1 matches at 8 bases. This receptor was identified in a female donor with Graves disease. For the CDR3, the DNA is TGCAGTGCTATCCGGACGGACAGGGCAAGTGAAAAACTGTTTTTT. It is translated as CSAIRTDRASEKLFF.